This T cell receptor beta chain was recorded in a study of blood T cell repertoires in COVID-19. Study-level information: The origin of the acute and convalescent COVID-19 samples was the United States, Italy and Spain.

CDR1 and CDR2 from the germline V gene are WNHNN and SYGVQD (reference sequence). This CDR3 has 17 amino acids. With 0 bases clipped from V and 5 bases from J, the junction kept 12 bases outside the gene matches. Original processing notes: Amplified reference gene primers provided the basis for estimating nucleated cell counts. The assay was immunoSEQ multiplex PCR, and TCRdb's table has in-frame clones only and misses some. From that table come the V and J calls and clone size; the DNA was used to work out D and trimming. Here the sample spans some 250,000 clones, 85% to 90% being singletons. This sequence originates from a man aged 18 to 29 who had recovered from COVID-19. The sample comprised PBMCs or T cells enriched from blood (not recorded which). The V call is TRBV10-1, the J call TRBJ1-1; 7 bases are a match to TRBD1. In nucleotides, the CDR3 is TGCGCCAGCAGTGAGTCGACTCTTCTTGGGGGACAGACTGAAGCTTTCTTT. Protein sequence: CASSESTLLGGQTEAFF.